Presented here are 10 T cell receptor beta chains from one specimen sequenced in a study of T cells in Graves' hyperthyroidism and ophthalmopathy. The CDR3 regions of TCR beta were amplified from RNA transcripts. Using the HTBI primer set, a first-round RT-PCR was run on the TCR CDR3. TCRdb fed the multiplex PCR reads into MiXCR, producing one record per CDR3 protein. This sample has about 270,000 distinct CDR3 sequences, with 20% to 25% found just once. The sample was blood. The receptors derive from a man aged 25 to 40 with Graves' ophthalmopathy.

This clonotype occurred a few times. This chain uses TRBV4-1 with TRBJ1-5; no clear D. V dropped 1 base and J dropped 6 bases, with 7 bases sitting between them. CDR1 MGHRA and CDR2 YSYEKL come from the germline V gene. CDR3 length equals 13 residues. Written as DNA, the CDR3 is TGCGCCAGCAGCCAAGCTCCTAGTCAGCCCCAGCATTTT. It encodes CASSQAPSQPQHF.

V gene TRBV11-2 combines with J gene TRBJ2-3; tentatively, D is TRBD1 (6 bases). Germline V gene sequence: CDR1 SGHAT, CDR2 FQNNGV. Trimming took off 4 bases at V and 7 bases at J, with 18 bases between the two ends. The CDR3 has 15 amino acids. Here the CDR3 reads CASSYQGLPAYTQYF. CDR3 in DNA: TGTGCCAGCAGCTATCAGGGGCTCCCAGCCTATACGCAGTATTTT.

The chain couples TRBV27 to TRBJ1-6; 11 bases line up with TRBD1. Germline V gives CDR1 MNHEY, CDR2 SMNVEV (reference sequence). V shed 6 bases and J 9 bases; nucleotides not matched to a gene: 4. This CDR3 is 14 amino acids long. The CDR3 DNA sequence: TGTGCCAGCAGCCCCGGGACAGGGGGTTCACCCCTCCACTTT. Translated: CASSPGTGGSPLHF.

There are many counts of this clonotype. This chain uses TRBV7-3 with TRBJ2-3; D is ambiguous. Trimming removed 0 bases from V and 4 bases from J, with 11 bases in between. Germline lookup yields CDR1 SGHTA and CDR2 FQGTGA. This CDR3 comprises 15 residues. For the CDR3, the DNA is TGTGCCAGCAGCTTAACGGGATTAGTGGCAGATACGCAGTATTTT. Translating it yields CASSLTGLVADTQYF.

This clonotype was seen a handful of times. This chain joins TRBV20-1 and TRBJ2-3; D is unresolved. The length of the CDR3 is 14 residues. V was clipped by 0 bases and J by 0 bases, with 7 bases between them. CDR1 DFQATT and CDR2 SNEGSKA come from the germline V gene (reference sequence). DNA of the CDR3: TGCAGTGCTAGAGAAGTAGCTAGCACAGATACGCAGTATTTT. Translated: CSAREVASTDTQYF.

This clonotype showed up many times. The CDR3 sequence is CASSLTGVDYGYTF. In nucleotides, the CDR3 is TGCGCCAGCAGCTTGACAGGGGTGGACTATGGCTACACCTTC. The V gene is TRBV5-1, the J gene TRBJ1-2; 7 bases fit TRBD1. V lost 1 base to trimming and J lost 3 bases; unmatched junction nucleotides: 3. The CDR3 spans 14 residues. The V gene's germline CDR1 is SGHRS and CDR2 YFSETQ.

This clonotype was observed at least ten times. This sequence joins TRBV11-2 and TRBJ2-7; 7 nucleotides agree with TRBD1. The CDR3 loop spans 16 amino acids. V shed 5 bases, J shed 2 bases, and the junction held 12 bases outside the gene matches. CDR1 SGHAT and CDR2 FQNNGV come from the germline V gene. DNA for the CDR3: TGTGCCAGCAGCCCAACCAACAGGGGCGGAACCTACGAGCAGTACTTC. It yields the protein CASSPTNRGGTYEQYF.

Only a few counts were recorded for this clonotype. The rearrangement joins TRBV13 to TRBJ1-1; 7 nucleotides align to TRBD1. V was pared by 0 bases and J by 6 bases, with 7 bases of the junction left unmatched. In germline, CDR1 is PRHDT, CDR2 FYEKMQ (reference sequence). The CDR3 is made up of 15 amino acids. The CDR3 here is CASSLGLDRVSEAFF. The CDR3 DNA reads TGTGCCAGCAGCTTAGGCCTAGACAGGGTGTCTGAAGCTTTCTTT.

CDR3 sequence: CASSLGEGEAFF. CDR3 DNA: TGTGCCAGCAGCTTAGGGGAGGGTGAAGCTTTCTTT. The V and J genes are TRBV7-9 and TRBJ1-1; D ambiguous. V was cut by 1 base and J by 7 bases, with 7 bases left in between. This CDR3 comprises 12 residues. The V gene's germline CDR1 is SEHNR and CDR2 FQNEAQ (reference sequence). Full variable domain (remainder filled in from reference TRBV7-9 and TRBJ1-1): DTGVSQNPRHKITKRGQNVTFRCDPISEHNRLYWYRQTLGQGPEFLTYFQNEAQLEKSRLLSDRFSAERPKGSFSTLEIQRTEQGDSAMYLCASSLGEGEAFFGQGTRLTVV.

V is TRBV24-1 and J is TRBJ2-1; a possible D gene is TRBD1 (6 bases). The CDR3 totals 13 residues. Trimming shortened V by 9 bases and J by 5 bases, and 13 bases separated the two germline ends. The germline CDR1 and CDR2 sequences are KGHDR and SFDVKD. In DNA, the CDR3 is TGTGCCACCTACGGGACAACGGACAATGAGCAGTTCTTC. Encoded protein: CATYGTTDNEQFF.